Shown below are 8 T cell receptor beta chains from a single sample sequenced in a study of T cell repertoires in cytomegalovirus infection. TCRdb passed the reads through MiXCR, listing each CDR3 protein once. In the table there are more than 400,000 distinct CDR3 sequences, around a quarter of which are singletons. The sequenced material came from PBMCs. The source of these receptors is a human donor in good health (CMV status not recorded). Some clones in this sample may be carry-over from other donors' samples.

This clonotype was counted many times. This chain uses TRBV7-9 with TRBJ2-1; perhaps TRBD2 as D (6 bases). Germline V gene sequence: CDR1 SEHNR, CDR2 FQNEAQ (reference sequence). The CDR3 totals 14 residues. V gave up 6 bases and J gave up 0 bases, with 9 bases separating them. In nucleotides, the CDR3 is TGTGCCAGCAGGGGAGGAAGCTCCTACAATGAGCAGTTCTTC. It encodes CASRGGSSYNEQFF.

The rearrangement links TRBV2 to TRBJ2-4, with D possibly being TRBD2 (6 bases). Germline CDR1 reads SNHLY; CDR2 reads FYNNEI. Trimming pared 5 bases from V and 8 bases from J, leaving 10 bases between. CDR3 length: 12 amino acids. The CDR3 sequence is CASSREWDIQYF. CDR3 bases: TGTGCCAGCAGTCGGGAGTGGGACATTCAGTACTTC.

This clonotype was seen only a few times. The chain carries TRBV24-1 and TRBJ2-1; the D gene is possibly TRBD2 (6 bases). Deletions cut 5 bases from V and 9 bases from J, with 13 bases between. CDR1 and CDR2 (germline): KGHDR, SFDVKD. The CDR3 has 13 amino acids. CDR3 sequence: CATSVGVGGEQFF. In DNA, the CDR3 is TGTGCCACCAGTGTTGGGGTGGGGGGTGAGCAGTTCTTC.

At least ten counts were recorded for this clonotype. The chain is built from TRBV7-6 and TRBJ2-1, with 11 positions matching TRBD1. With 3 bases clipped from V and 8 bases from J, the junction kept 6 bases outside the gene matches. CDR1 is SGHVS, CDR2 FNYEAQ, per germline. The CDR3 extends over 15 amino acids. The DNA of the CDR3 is TGTGCCAGCAGCTTGGGACAGGGGGATAGGGATGAGCAGTTCTTC. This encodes CASSLGQGDRDEQFF.

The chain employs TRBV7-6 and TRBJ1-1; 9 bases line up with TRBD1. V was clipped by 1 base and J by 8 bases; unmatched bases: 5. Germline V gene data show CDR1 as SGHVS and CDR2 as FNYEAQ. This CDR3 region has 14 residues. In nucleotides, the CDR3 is TGTGCCAGCAGCTTAGGACCTGGGACAGGGGAAGCTTTCTTT. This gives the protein CASSLGPGTGEAFF.

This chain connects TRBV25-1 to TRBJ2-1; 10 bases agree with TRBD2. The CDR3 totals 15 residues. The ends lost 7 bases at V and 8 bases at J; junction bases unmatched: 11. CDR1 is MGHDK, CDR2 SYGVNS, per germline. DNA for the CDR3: TGTGCCAGCACCGAACGGAGCGGGAGGGCTTATGAGCAGTTCTTC. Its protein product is CASTERSGRAYEQFF.

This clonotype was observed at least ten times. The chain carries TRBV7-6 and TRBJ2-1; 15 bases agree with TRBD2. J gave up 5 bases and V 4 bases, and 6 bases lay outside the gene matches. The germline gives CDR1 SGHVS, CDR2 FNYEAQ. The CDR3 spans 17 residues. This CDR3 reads CASSSTGLAGGDNEQFF. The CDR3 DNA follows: TGTGCCAGCAGCTCGACGGGACTAGCGGGAGGCGACAATGAGCAGTTCTTC.

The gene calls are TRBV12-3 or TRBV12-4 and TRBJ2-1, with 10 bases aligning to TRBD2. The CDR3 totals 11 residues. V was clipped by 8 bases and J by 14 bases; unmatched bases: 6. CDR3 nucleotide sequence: TGTGCCAGCCGTAAGCGGGAGGGTGAGTTCTTC. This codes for CASRKREGEFF.